A single sample gave rise to the 18 T cell receptor beta chains below, sequenced in a study of cytomegalovirus exposure and HLA in healthy donors. The PCR made use of 60 Vbeta and 13 Jbeta primers. TCRdb's copy holds only in-frame clones and misses some; the assay was immunoSEQ multiplex PCR. This table has over 110,000 clones, 82% appearing once. Sequenced material: PBMCs. These receptors all come from a male donor in good health and CMV-seronegative.

V is TRBV5-1 and J is TRBJ2-3; 8 bases map to TRBD2. Germline CDR1 is SGHRS and CDR2 is YFSETQ. V lost 3 bases to trimming and J lost 0 bases; unmatched junction nucleotides: 9. The CDR3 has 17 residues. CDR3 DNA: TGCGCCAGCAGCTCAGATGTAGCGGGAATGAGCACAGATACGCAGTATTTT. Translated, it gives CASSSDVAGMSTDTQYF.

The chain couples TRBV5-6 to TRBJ2-2; TRBD1 agrees at 9 bases. This CDR3 region has 17 residues. Germline V gives CDR1 SGHDT, CDR2 YYEEEE. Trimming cost V 3 bases and J 6 bases; bases outside gene matches: 12. The CDR3 loop reads CASSSFPGQGLSGELFF. The CDR3 nucleotides read TGTGCCAGCAGCTCGTTCCCGGGACAGGGATTATCCGGGGAGCTGTTTTTT.

This clone occurred once. The gene calls are TRBV15 and TRBJ1-2; D unclear. Trimming removed 4 bases from V and 5 bases from J, with 17 bases in between. Per germline, CDR1 LNHNV and CDR2 YYDKDF (reference sequence). The CDR3 runs to 15 residues. The DNA of the CDR3 is TGTGCCACCAGCATCATACTCGGGAGGTTATATGGCTACACCTTC. Protein sequence: CATSIILGRLYGYTF.

Only one count was recorded for this clone. The chain links TRBV7-9 to TRBJ1-1; D call uncertain. CDR3 length: 13 amino acids. Germline V lookup: CDR1 SEHNR, CDR2 FQNEAQ (reference sequence). The V end was cut by 5 bases, the J end by 0 bases, with 7 bases between. This chain's CDR3 is CASSTLLNTEAFF. CDR3 DNA: TGTGCCAGCAGCACCCTACTGAACACTGAAGCTTTCTTT.

CDR3 sequence (DNA): TGCGCCAGCAGCGCGACAGGGGGAACCACTGAAGCTTTCTTT. As protein: CASSATGGTTEAFF. V and J are TRBV10-1 and TRBJ1-1, with 9 bases aligning to TRBD1. The germline V gene encodes CDR1 WNHNN and CDR2 SYGVQD (reference sequence). The CDR3 sequence is 14 residues long. V shed 6 bases and J 4 bases; nucleotides not matched to a gene: 6.

V is TRBV5-6 and J is TRBJ2-7; weak D call: TRBD1 (5 bases). V lost 1 base and J lost 7, with 12 bases in between. The CDR3 consists of 13 residues. Germline V lookup: CDR1 SGHDT, CDR2 YYEEEE. Here the CDR3 reads CASSLPGSPEQYF. The CDR3 coding sequence is TGTGCCAGCAGCTTGCCAGGGTCGCCAGAGCAGTACTTC.

The chain links TRBV18 to TRBJ2-5, with TRBD2 matching 11 bases. CDR1 KGHSH and CDR2 LQKENI come from the germline V gene. The ends lost 3 bases at V and 4 bases at J; junction bases unmatched: 10. There are 17 residues in the CDR3. The DNA of the CDR3 is TGTGCCAGCTCACCCCGTAGACTAGCGGGAACCGGAGAGACCCAGTACTTC. Translated: CASSPRRLAGTGETQYF.

J is TRBJ2-1 and V is TRBV7-6; 8 bases fit TRBD2. The V gene end was trimmed by 5 bases and the J gene end by 8 bases; junction bases not matched to a gene: 8. Germline V gives CDR1 SGHVS, CDR2 FNYEAQ. The CDR3 totals 14 residues. The CDR3 loop reads CASSLGLGSDEQFF. The DNA of the CDR3 is TGTGCCAGCAGCCTGGGACTAGGTAGCGATGAGCAGTTCTTC.

The rearrangement joins TRBV7-6 to TRBJ2-2; perhaps TRBD2 as D (6 bases). The CDR3 runs to 16 residues. The V gene lost 5 bases and the J gene lost 2 bases, with 15 bases spanning the gap. The germline V gene has CDR1 SGHVS and CDR2 FNYEAQ. The CDR3 nucleotides read TGTGCCAGCAGCCGTCAGGCGGGATCAAACACCGGGGAGCTGTTTTTT. Translated, it gives CASSRQAGSNTGELFF.

V is TRBV6-5 and J is TRBJ2-7; D is perhaps TRBD2 (5 bases). From germline, CDR1 is MNHEY and CDR2 SVGAGI. V was shortened by 0 bases and J by 2 bases, with 11 bases between the two germline ends. This CDR3 contains 15 residues. Written as DNA, the CDR3 is TGTGCCAGCAGTTACTCGATAGCGCTTCCCTACGAGCAGTACTTC. Its protein is CASSYSIALPYEQYF.

This clone was recorded only once. CDR3 DNA sequence: TGCGCCAGCAGCGTCGGGTACCTACAGGTCGCGAACACCGGGGAGCTGTTTTTT. It yields the protein CASSVGYLQVANTGELFF. The J gene is TRBJ2-2, the V gene TRBV5-1; tentative D call: TRBD1 (5 bases). The CDR3 has 18 amino acids. Germline values: CDR1 SGHRS, CDR2 YFSETQ. Trimming stripped 4 bases from V and 0 bases from J, with 19 bases between.

The chain links TRBV10-3 to TRBJ2-7; tentative D call: TRBD1 (5 bases). Germline CDR1 ENHRY, CDR2 SYGVKD. Trimming took 2 bases from V and 3 from J, leaving 8 bases between them. The CDR3 runs to 13 residues. CDR3 nucleotide sequence: TGTGCCATCAGTGAGATACAGGACTACGAGCAGTACTTC. It encodes CAISEIQDYEQYF.

The chain couples TRBV29-1 to TRBJ2-5, with D unresolved. With 5 bases removed from V and 4 bases from J, the gap between germline ends came to 5 bases. The germline CDR1 and CDR2 sequences are SQVTM and ANQGSEA. This CDR3 is built from 10 residues. CDR3 region: CSVLRETQYF. The CDR3 DNA follows: TGCAGCGTTTTGAGAGAGACCCAGTACTTC.

This clone was detected once. CDR3: CASSAGTATEAFF. CDR3 sequence (DNA): TGTGCCAGCAGCGCTGGGACAGCAACTGAAGCTTTCTTT. The chain is built from TRBV11-2 and TRBJ1-1, with 7 bases fitting TRBD1. Unmatched junction bases numbered 5, after V lost 5 bases and J lost 5 bases. CDR3 length: 13 residues. Germline V gene data show CDR1 as SGHAT and CDR2 as FQNNGV.

The chain links TRBV14 to TRBJ1-1; 7 nucleotides align to TRBD1. V trimming: 2 bases; J trimming: 4 bases; junction bases outside the gene matches: 10. The CDR3 is 16 amino acids. Germline CDR1 SGHDN, CDR2 FVKESK. The DNA of the CDR3 is TGTGCCAGCAGCCAAACCAGGGGGGTGGTGGGCACTGAAGCTTTCTTT. Translation gives CASSQTRGVVGTEAFF.

V and J are TRBV5-1 and TRBJ2-1, with 11 bases identical to TRBD2. The V segment lost 3 bases and the J segment 8 bases; nucleotides outside the gene matches: 4. Looked up from germline, CDR1 is SGHRS and CDR2 is YFSETQ. The length of the CDR3 is 14 residues. The CDR3 bases are TGCGCCAGCAGCTCTAGCGGGAGGATCTATGAGCAGTTCTTC. Amino acids: CASSSSGRIYEQFF. Complete variable domain (other parts from reference TRBV5-1 and TRBJ2-1): KAGVTQTPRYLIKTRGQQVTLSCSPISGHRSVSWYQQTPGQGLQFLFEYFSETQRNKGNFPGRFSGRQFSNSRSEMNVSTLELGDSALYLCASSSSGRIYEQFFGPGTRLTVL.

This clone was seen more than once but under ten times. The J gene is TRBJ2-7, the V gene TRBV7-9, with TRBD2 matching 9 bases. V shed 1 base and J 6 bases; nucleotides not matched to a gene: 13. The CDR3 is 17 residues long. Germline V lookup: CDR1 SEHNR, CDR2 FQNEAQ (reference sequence). CDR3 sequence (DNA): TGTGCCAGCAGCTTAGGGGGGAAGGGACTAGCCGGTCTCGAGCAGTACTTC. As protein: CASSLGGKGLAGLEQYF.

The chain couples TRBV5-4 to TRBJ1-2, with 7 bases aligning to TRBD1. The CDR3 runs 13 residues. V lost 4 bases to trimming and J lost 4 bases; unmatched junction nucleotides: 4. CDR1 and CDR2 (germline): SGHNT, YYREEE (reference sequence). CDR3 bases: TGTGCCAGCAGCCGGGACAGCGCCTATGGCTACACCTTC. Protein: CASSRDSAYGYTF. Using reference TRBV5-4 and TRBJ1-2 for the parts outside the CDR3, the full variable domain is ETGVTQSPTHLIKTRGQQVTLRCSSQSGHNTVSWYQQALGQGPQFIFQYYREEENGRGNFPPRFSGLQFPNYSSELNVNALELDDSALYLCASSRDSAYGYTFGSGTRLTVV.